This passage covers 21 T cell receptor beta chains from one sample sequenced in a study of blood T cell repertoires in COVID-19. This table comes from immunoSEQ multiplex PCR, and its TCRdb copy is limited to in-frame clones, with some not included. The sample yields 200,000 to 250,000 clones, more than 75% seen once. The specimen sequenced was peripheral blood. The receptor source for this set is a woman between 70 and 85 years old with COVID-19, enrolled during active disease.

The chain couples TRBV2 to TRBJ1-1; D gene uncertain. The CDR3 extends over 14 amino acids. The V end lost 7 bases, the J end lost 1 base, and 13 bases lay between the germline ends. Germline V CDR1 and CDR2: SNHLY, FYNNEI. The CDR3 here is CASKVRTKNTEAFF. CDR3 sequence (DNA): TGTGCCAGCAAAGTACGGACTAAGAACACTGAAGCTTTCTTT.

The rearrangement uses TRBV18 and TRBJ2-7, with D maybe TRBD1 (5 bases). This CDR3 spans 15 amino acids. In germline, CDR1 is KGHSH, CDR2 LQKENI. V was clipped by 8 bases and J by 1 base, with 18 bases between them. The DNA for the CDR3 is TGTGCCAGCGCCGCTCAGGGCAGGGTATCCTACGAGCAGTACTTC. Its translation: CASAAQGRVSYEQYF.

The CDR3 nucleotides read TGTGCCAGTAGTGAACAGGTACTAGCCAAAAACATTCAGTACTTC. It translates to CASSEQVLAKNIQYF. The chain is built from TRBV19 and TRBJ2-4; tentatively, D is TRBD1 (5 bases). The CDR3 has 15 residues. Germline CDR1 and CDR2: LNHDA and SQIVND (reference sequence). Trimming took off 5 bases at V and 0 bases at J, with 11 bases between the two ends.

The chain has TRBV5-1 and TRBJ1-4; TRBD1 agrees at 9 bases. Germline V gene data show CDR1 as SGHRS and CDR2 as YFSETQ. CDR3 length: 14 amino acids. Trimming took 6 bases from V and 5 from J; bases not matched to a gene: 5. CDR3 bases: TGCGCCAGCACGCTGACAGGGGGAAATGAAAAACTGTTTTTT. Protein sequence: CASTLTGGNEKLFF.

This clone was counted a few times. The rearrangement uses TRBV30 and TRBJ1-1, with D unresolved. Trimming shortened V by 3 bases and J by 1 base, and 12 bases separated the two germline ends. Germline V gene lookup returns CDR1 GTSNPN and CDR2 SVGIG (reference sequence). The CDR3 runs to 14 residues. As DNA, the CDR3 is TGTGCCTGGAGGACGGGGAAGTGGAACACTGAAGCTTTCTTT. This sequence encodes CAWRTGKWNTEAFF.

The CDR3 loop is CASSPRTGGTDTQYF. CDR3 DNA: TGTGCCAGCAGTCCTAGGACAGGGGGGACAGATACGCAGTATTTT. The chain has TRBV9 and TRBJ2-3, with TRBD1 matching 10 bases. Germline V gene sequence: CDR1 SGDLS, CDR2 YYNGEE. Trimming cost V 5 bases and J 3 bases; bases outside gene matches: 6. The CDR3 contains 15 residues.

The rearrangement joins TRBV20-1 to TRBJ1-1; D not resolved. Trimming stripped 6 bases from V and 3 bases from J, with 8 bases between. CDR1 is DFQATT, CDR2 SNEGSKA, per germline (reference sequence). The CDR3 covers 11 residues. CDR3 nucleotides: TGCAGTGCGTGGGAGTACACTGAAGCTTTCTTT. Protein sequence: CSAWEYTEAFF.

CDR3 loop: CASNPQGGGKEKLFF. CDR3 nucleotides: TGTGCCAGTAACCCACAGGGGGGGGGAAAGGAAAAACTGTTTTTT. The V gene is TRBV19, the J gene TRBJ1-4, with 8 bases matching TRBD1. This CDR3 contains 15 residues. With 7 bases clipped from V and 8 bases from J, the junction kept 12 bases outside the gene matches. Germline CDR1 reads LNHDA; CDR2 reads SQIVND (reference sequence).

This clone turned up a few times. V usage is TRBV18 and J usage is TRBJ2-3; D is possibly TRBD2 (5 bases). CDR3 size: 15 residues. V shed 4 bases and J shed 2 bases, with 13 bases lying between them. Looked up from germline, CDR1 is KGHSH and CDR2 is LQKENI. In DNA, the CDR3 is TGTGCCAGCTCACAAGCTAGCCCCCCCACAGATACGCAGTATTTT. This encodes CASSQASPPTDTQYF.

This clone was seen just once. V usage is TRBV7-9 and J usage is TRBJ2-2; 12 bases line up with TRBD1. J lost 4 bases, V lost 11 bases, and 11 bases had no gene match. The CDR3 spans 16 residues. Germline CDR1 reads SEHNR; CDR2 reads FQNEAQ (reference sequence). DNA for the CDR3: TGTGCCGCTCCGGGACAGGGGGCTCAATTCACCGGGGAGCTGTTTTTT. Its protein product is CAAPGQGAQFTGELFF.

This chain uses TRBV19 with TRBJ2-1, with 12 bases matching TRBD2. The ends lost 6 bases at V and 8 bases at J; junction bases unmatched: 8. Germline CDR1 and CDR2: LNHDA and SQIVND (reference sequence). The CDR3 covers 15 residues. CDR3 coding DNA: TGTGCCAGTAGCACGGGACTAGCGGGTAGGGATGAGCAGTTCTTC. This gives the protein CASSTGLAGRDEQFF. The full variable domain, with the rest looked up from reference TRBV19 and TRBJ2-1, is DGGITQSPKYLFRKEGQNVTLSCEQNLNHDAMYWYRQDPGQGLRLIYYSQIVNDFQKGDIAEGYSVSREKKESFPLTVTSAQKNPTAFYLCASSTGLAGRDEQFFGPGTRLTVL.

The chain is built from TRBV7-2 and TRBJ1-2; TRBD1 matches 9 bases. CDR1 SGHTA and CDR2 FQGNSA come from the germline V gene. The CDR3 runs to 17 residues. V lost 1 base to trimming and J lost 4 bases; unmatched junction nucleotides: 10. As DNA, the CDR3 is TGTGCCAGCAGCTTAGATTTAACAGGGGGCGCGGTCTATGGCTACACCTTC. Protein product: CASSLDLTGGAVYGYTF.

This clone has only a few counts. CDR3 region: CSASPLTGVVTEAFF. The CDR3 DNA reads TGCAGTGCTAGTCCCCTAACAGGTGTCGTCACTGAAGCTTTCTTT. The V gene is TRBV20-1, the J gene TRBJ1-1; a weak D match, TRBD1 (5 bases). The CDR3 is 15 amino acids. Per germline, CDR1 DFQATT and CDR2 SNEGSKA (reference sequence). Trimming stripped 3 bases from V and 4 bases from J, with 18 bases between.

A few counts support this clone. The V call is TRBV5-6, the J call TRBJ2-5; TRBD2 aligns across 8 bases. Trimming at V came to 0 bases and at J to 5 bases, leaving 6 bases not matched to a gene. The germline gives CDR1 SGHDT, CDR2 YYEEEE. This CDR3 comprises 15 residues. In DNA form, the CDR3 reads TGTGCCAGCAGCTTGGGAGCGGGAGTCTTGGAGACCCAGTACTTC. The encoded protein is CASSLGAGVLETQYF.

The chain recombines TRBV10-1 with TRBJ1-2, with no clear D. CDR1 and CDR2 from the germline V gene are WNHNN and SYGVQD (reference sequence). Trimming took 3 bases from V and 4 from J, leaving 9 bases between them. This CDR3 comprises 13 residues. CDR3 DNA: TGCGCCAGCAGTGACGCCGGGTCCTATGGCTACACCTTC. Translation: CASSDAGSYGYTF.

This chain links TRBV7-9 with TRBJ2-7; 10 positions match TRBD1. The trim removed 4 bases at V and 6 bases at J, leaving 3 bases unmatched. The CDR3 consists of 13 residues. The germline V gene encodes CDR1 SEHNR and CDR2 FQNEAQ (reference sequence). The CDR3 coding sequence is TGTGCCAGCAGCTGGGACAGGGGAACCGAGCAGTACTTC. Its translation: CASSWDRGTEQYF.

The chain joins TRBV28 to TRBJ2-7; no clear D gene. This CDR3 has 12 residues. Germline V gives CDR1 MDHEN, CDR2 SYDVKM. V shed 10 bases and J shed 4 bases, with 14 bases lying between them. The chain's CDR3 is CAIGPGSYEQYF. The CDR3 DNA follows: TGTGCCATCGGCCCAGGTTCTTACGAGCAGTACTTC.

This chain joins TRBV18 and TRBJ1-1; D is unresolved. Germline CDR1 is KGHSH and CDR2 is LQKENI. CDR3 length: 12 amino acids. Trimming took 3 bases from V and 1 from J, leaving 3 bases between them. Written as DNA, the CDR3 is TGTGCCAGCTCACCCCAGAACACTGAAGCTTTCTTT. Amino acids: CASSPQNTEAFF.

This chain uses TRBV7-8 with TRBJ1-6; maybe TRBD1 (5 bases). Trimming pared 4 bases from V and 14 bases from J, leaving 18 bases between. The CDR3 is 14 amino acids. From germline, CDR1 is SGHVS and CDR2 FQNEAQ. For the CDR3, the DNA is TGTGCCAGCAGCTCTAACCTTGACAGTCTGGCCCTCCACTTT. Its protein is CASSSNLDSLALHF.

As concerns this clone: Other DNA sequences within the sample encode an identical CDR3. This sequence joins TRBV18 and TRBJ1-5, with 9 bases aligning to TRBD1. The J segment lost 5 bases and the V segment lost 5 bases, leaving 4 bases of the junction unmatched. Germline V lookup: CDR1 KGHSH, CDR2 LQKENI. There are 14 residues in the CDR3. The CDR3 sequence is CASSGQGSDQPQHF. CDR3 nucleotides: TGTGCCAGCTCAGGACAGGGGAGTGATCAGCCCCAGCATTTT.

The rearrangement joins TRBV9 to TRBJ2-1; the D gene is possibly TRBD1 (5 bases). Deletions cut 3 bases from V and 8 bases from J, with 24 bases between. This CDR3 is 17 amino acids long. The V gene's germline CDR1 is SGDLS and CDR2 YYNGEE. CDR3 nucleotides: TGTGCCAGCAGCGGCGCTGACGGGTCCCCTAGGGGTCATGAGCAGTTCTTC. This codes for CASSGADGSPRGHEQFF. Full variable domain (outside the CDR3, taken from reference TRBV9 and TRBJ2-1): DSGVTQTPKHLITATGQRVTLRCSPRSGDLSVYWYQQSLDQGLQFLIQYYNGEERAKGNILERFSAQQFPDLHSELNLSSLELGDSALYFCASSGADGSPRGHEQFFGPGTRLTVL.